Listed below are T cell receptor beta chains from one sample, sequenced in a study of blood T cell repertoires in COVID-19. Measured with immunoSEQ multiplex PCR; TCRdb has only the in-frame clones, and not every one. Altogether tens of thousands of clones are present, roughly 85% being singletons, with the ten largest covering approximately 15%. Sequenced material: peripheral blood. The receptors were gathered from a human donor in a cohort sampled during active COVID-19. Each CDR3 is given with its conserved first and last residue.

TRBV3-1/TRBV3-2 CASGHDRGGGYTF
TRBV7-6 CASSLVGGAYNEQFF
TRBV4-1 CASSRIGVGTGVTDTQYF
TRBV7-9 CASSKTRDSSLGTEAFF
TRBV5-1 CASSLGGTSTYEQYF
TRBV4-1 CASSLSPTLPPGELFF
TRBV3-1/TRBV3-2 CASSFTGAQNTIYF
TRBV6-5 CASSYSGGSTYEQYF
TRBV10-2 CASSGGKGRPDTQYF
TRBV11-1 CASSELAGGAYEQYF
TRBV6-5 CASSYEYGVDEQYF
TRBV2 CASRGGTGGHTDTQYF
TRBV11-1 CASSLEGYSSEQYF
TRBV7-9 CASSLFLLARNEQFF
TRBV18 CASSLGYMSEQYF
TRBV7-3 CASSAFGDEQFF
TRBV28 CASSSMRDRVDYGYTF
TRBV6-6 CASSYSSGGAWTQYF
TRBV7-8 CASSRGQGAREQYF
TRBV5-1 CASSPAEGWETQYF
TRBV7-9 CASSPIETQYF
TRBV9 CASSVGGADTQYF
TRBV5-3 CARSLVPGTVVTEAFF
TRBV7-2 CASSLDRGNNEQFF
TRBV27 CASSFAGGPYEQYF
TRBV5-4 CASRSGTGGDYGYTF
TRBV28 CASSLDSGGSNEQFF
TRBV27 CASRSGTVNTEAFF
TRBV29-1 CSAKPQQGPGELFF
TRBV2 CASSPPLYGEQYF
TRBV11-1 CASSKQTGFGEAFF
TRBV18 CASSPTRNTEAFF
TRBV4-1 CASSQEQGATNEKLFF
TRBV5-1 CASTQDRAHYGYTF
TRBV19 CASIRTGAPGNTIYF
TRBV11-3 CASSLSGRSNEQFF
TRBV6-5 CASSPLQETQYF
TRBV2 CASSLEEGGELFF
TRBV6-5 CASSYRGFQETQYF
TRBV6-5 CASSYDRDQPQHF
TRBV7-8 CASGVSYNEQFF
TRBV27 CASSFLDRTNTEAFF
TRBV21-1 CASSKAGDWRETNTDTQYF
TRBV6-5 CASSYFGIGETEAFF
TRBV7-8 CASSPVVNTEAFF
TRBV19 CASSIEDRAYTEAFF
TRBV3-1/TRBV3-2 CASSQTIGTDTQYF
TRBV10-3 CAISERTGESQPQHF
TRBV2 CASNTAGGIYEQFF
TRBV5-1 CASSPDWDEQYF
TRBV19 CASRPDRGRQETQYF
TRBV5-5 CASSATGAEETQYF
TRBV11-2 CASNEGGGQNTEAFF
TRBV2 CASSDLTGNEQFF
TRBV6-5 CASSRGDGEQFF